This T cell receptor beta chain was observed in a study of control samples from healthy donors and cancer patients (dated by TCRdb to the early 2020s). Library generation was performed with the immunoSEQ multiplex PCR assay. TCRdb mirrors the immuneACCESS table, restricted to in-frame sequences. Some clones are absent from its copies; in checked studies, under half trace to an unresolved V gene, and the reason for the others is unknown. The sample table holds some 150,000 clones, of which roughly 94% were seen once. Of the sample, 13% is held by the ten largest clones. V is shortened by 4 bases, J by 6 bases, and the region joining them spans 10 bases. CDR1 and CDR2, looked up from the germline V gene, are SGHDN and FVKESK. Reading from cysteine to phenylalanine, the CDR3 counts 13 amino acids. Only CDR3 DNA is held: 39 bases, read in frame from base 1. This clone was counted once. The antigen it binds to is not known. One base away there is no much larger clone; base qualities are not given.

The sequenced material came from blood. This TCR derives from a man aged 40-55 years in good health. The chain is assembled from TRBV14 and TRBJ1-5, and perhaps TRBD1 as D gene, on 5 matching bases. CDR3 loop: CASSLGTAQPQHF. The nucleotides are TGTGCCAGCAGCCTAGGGACCGCTCAGCCCCAGCATTTT. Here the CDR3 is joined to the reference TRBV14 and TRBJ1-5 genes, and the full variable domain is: EAGVTQFPSHSVIEKGQTVTLRCDPISGHDNLYWYRRVMGKEIKFLLHFVKESKQDESGMPNNRFLAERTGGTYSTLKVQPAELEDSGVYFCASSLGTAQPQHFGDGTRLSIL.